The 23 T cell receptor beta chains below all came from one sample that was sequenced in a study of T cell responses to AZD1222 COVID-19 vaccine. Sequencing was performed with immunoSEQ multiplex PCR; in TCRdb, only in-frame clones are kept and a portion is missing. The sample records over 120,000 clones, roughly nine tenths being singletons. The sample here was peripheral blood, taken 28 days after the second AZD1222 dose. All receptors come from an adult who received the AZD1222 COVID-19 vaccine.

The chain has TRBV9 and TRBJ2-7, with 10 nucleotides matching TRBD2. From germline, CDR1 is SGDLS and CDR2 YYNGEE. J gave up 2 bases and V 4 bases, and 6 bases lay outside the gene matches. There are 15 residues in the CDR3. The CDR3: CASSPRLAGPYEQYF. DNA of the CDR3: TGTGCCAGCAGCCCGCGACTAGCGGGCCCCTACGAGCAGTACTTC. Full variable domain (outside the CDR3, taken from reference TRBV9 and TRBJ2-7): DSGVTQTPKHLITATGQRVTLRCSPRSGDLSVYWYQQSLDQGLQFLIQYYNGEERAKGNILERFSAQQFPDLHSELNLSSLELGDSALYFCASSPRLAGPYEQYFGPGTRLTVT.

The chain recombines TRBV12-3 or TRBV12-4 with TRBJ2-7, with D tentatively TRBD2 (6 bases). Trimming cost V 8 bases and J 6 bases, with 8 bases left between them. This CDR3 spans 10 amino acids. The CDR3 spells CASRGSEQYF. CDR3 sequence (DNA): TGTGCCAGCCGGGGGAGCGAGCAGTACTTC.

Only one count was recorded for this clone. V gene TRBV27 combines with J gene TRBJ2-7; 9 positions agree with TRBD2. The V gene's germline CDR1 is MNHEY and CDR2 SMNVEV (reference sequence). J lost 2 bases, V lost 4 bases, and 9 bases had no gene match. The CDR3 has 16 residues. As DNA, the CDR3 is TGTGCCAGCAGTTCCCGTCGCAGCGGGAGGACCTACGAGCAGTACTTC. It yields the protein CASSSRRSGRTYEQYF.

In its sample, this clone was seen a few times. The chain has TRBV29-1 and TRBJ2-2, with D uncertain. V was cut by 0 bases and J by 7 bases, with 9 bases left in between. Germline V gives CDR1 SQVTM, CDR2 ANQGSEA. The CDR3 loop spans 13 amino acids. The CDR3 sequence is CSVEDLRIGELFF. CDR3 nucleotides: TGCAGCGTTGAAGATCTCCGGATCGGGGAGCTGTTTTTT.

V is TRBV10-3 and J is TRBJ1-1, with 7 bases matching TRBD1. Germline V CDR1 and CDR2: ENHRY, SYGVKD. The CDR3 has 14 amino acids. The junction had 5 bases not matched to a gene; V was cut back by 6 bases and J by 1 base. The CDR3 sequence is CAIRAGTANTEAFF. The CDR3 DNA sequence: TGTGCCATCAGGGCCGGGACAGCGAACACTGAAGCTTTCTTT.

The chain carries TRBV7-2 and TRBJ1-1, with D possibly matching TRBD1 (5 bases). This CDR3 is built from 16 residues. Looked up from germline, CDR1 is SGHTA and CDR2 is FQGNSA. The V end was cut by 6 bases, the J end by 0 bases, with 17 bases between. The CDR3 protein is CASSQGGAGMNTEAFF. CDR3 bases: TGTGCCAGCAGTCAAGGAGGGGCCGGCATGAACACTGAAGCTTTCTTT.

The J gene is TRBJ2-2, the V gene TRBV11-2; 10 nucleotides align to TRBD2. Germline V lookup: CDR1 SGHAT, CDR2 FQNNGV. The CDR3 length is 15 residues. After removal of 1 base from V and 8 bases from J, the junction contained 4 bases not matched to a gene. The chain's CDR3 is CASSLASGRTGELFF. The CDR3 coding sequence is TGTGCCAGCAGCTTAGCTAGCGGGAGAACGGGGGAGCTGTTTTTT.

The gene calls are TRBV19 and TRBJ1-5; a possible D gene is TRBD1 (5 bases). There are 15 residues in the CDR3. Germline values: CDR1 LNHDA, CDR2 SQIVND (reference sequence). V was shortened by 3 bases and J by 9 bases, with 18 bases between the two germline ends. The DNA for the CDR3 is TGTGCCAGTAGTATTTTCCCCAGGGAGGGCGGGCCCCAGCATTTT. This translates into CASSIFPREGGPQHF.

The V call is TRBV5-3, the J call TRBJ2-3; 7 bases agree with TRBD2. TRBV5-3 is marked as an open reading frame, function uncertain. CDR3 length equals 15 residues. Germline trimming cut 10 bases from V and 1 base from J; bases unmatched to any gene: 12. This CDR3 is CALRWREKGTDTQYF. The CDR3 coding sequence is TGTGCCCTACGCTGGCGGGAGAAGGGCACAGATACGCAGTATTTT.

J is TRBJ1-2 and V is TRBV5-6, with unresolved D. V was shortened by 4 bases and J by 8 bases, with 12 bases between the two germline ends. Germline CDR1 reads SGHDT; CDR2 reads YYEEEE. The CDR3 is 12 residues long. The CDR3 sequence: CASSQNGEGYTF. The DNA for the CDR3 is TGTGCCAGCAGCCAAAACGGGGAGGGCTACACCTTC.

V is TRBV2 and J is TRBJ1-1; D remains unclear. The V end was cut by 5 bases, the J end by 6 bases, with 10 bases between. This CDR3 is built from 12 residues. Germline lookup yields CDR1 SNHLY and CDR2 FYNNEI. CDR3 nucleotide sequence: TGTGCCAGCAGTACTCGCCAGGCTGAAGCTTTCTTT. Translation: CASSTRQAEAFF.

The chain recombines TRBV7-9 with TRBJ2-3, with TRBD2 matching over 8 bases. The ends lost 2 bases at V and 0 bases at J; junction bases unmatched: 10. The CDR3 spans 18 residues. Germline CDR1 and CDR2: SEHNR and FQNEAQ (reference sequence). The CDR3 is CASSLKRGGRISTDTQYF. The CDR3 coding sequence is TGTGCCAGCAGCTTAAAACGGGGCGGGAGGATTAGCACAGATACGCAGTATTTT.

The rearrangement links TRBV6-2 or TRBV6-3 to TRBJ1-1; a possible D gene is TRBD1 (5 bases). This CDR3 is built from 13 residues. V was trimmed by 4 bases and J by 6 bases, leaving 12 bases between them. The germline V gene has CDR1 MNHEY and CDR2 SVGEGT. Here the CDR3 reads CASSSRETAEAFF. The CDR3 region has the DNA TGTGCCAGCAGTTCCAGGGAGACCGCTGAAGCTTTCTTT.

This chain links TRBV7-2 with TRBJ1-2, with 9 bases lining up with TRBD1. CDR3 length: 16 residues. The V and J ends lost 6 bases and 1 base, in that order; junction bases with no gene match: 9. The germline gives CDR1 SGHTA, CDR2 FQGNSA. The CDR3 reads CASRSTGGPSNYGYTF. The CDR3 nucleotides are TGTGCCAGCAGGTCAACAGGGGGCCCGAGTAACTATGGCTACACCTTC.

The rearrangement joins TRBV10-3 to TRBJ2-7, with 8 positions matching TRBD1. Germline-derived CDR1 and CDR2 are ENHRY and SYGVKD. CDR3 length: 14 amino acids. The trim removed 3 bases at V and 4 bases at J, leaving 5 bases unmatched. For the CDR3, the DNA is TGTGCCATCAGTGACCCGGACAGGGTTTACGAGCAGTACTTC. The encoded protein is CAISDPDRVYEQYF.

The chain is built from TRBV4-2 and TRBJ2-7; TRBD2 aligns across 9 bases. CDR3 length: 15 amino acids. The V and J ends lost 1 base and 6 bases, in that order; junction bases with no gene match: 7. CDR1 and CDR2 from the germline V gene are LGHNA and YNFKEQ. DNA for the CDR3: TGTGCCAGCAGCCAAGGCGGGACTAGCTCTGCCGAGCAGTACTTC. It yields the protein CASSQGGTSSAEQYF.

This chain uses TRBV5-1 with TRBJ1-3; D ambiguous. The germline V gene has CDR1 SGHRS and CDR2 YFSETQ. The CDR3 consists of 14 residues. Trimming removed 4 bases from V and 0 bases from J, with 8 bases in between. CDR3 protein: CASSSRSSGNTIYF. As DNA, the CDR3 is TGCGCCAGCAGCAGCAGGAGCTCTGGAAACACCATATATTTT.

The chain is built from TRBV27 and TRBJ2-1; D call uncertain. The V end lost 6 bases, the J end lost 0 bases, and 12 bases lay between the germline ends. The CDR3 has 15 residues. Germline lookup yields CDR1 MNHEY and CDR2 SMNVEV (reference sequence). The CDR3 loop is CASRRTTTSYNEQFF. CDR3 coding DNA: TGTGCCAGCAGACGGACGACCACCTCCTACAATGAGCAGTTCTTC.

This clone has just one count. CDR3 residues: CASSPPTYDRARLFDNTEAFF. The DNA of the CDR3 is TGTGCCAGCTCACCACCAACTTACGACAGGGCAAGACTTTTCGATAACACTGAAGCTTTCTTT. The chain joins TRBV18 to TRBJ1-1; 7 bases agree with TRBD1. There are 21 residues in the CDR3. The ends lost 0 bases at V and 2 bases at J; junction bases unmatched: 21. Germline CDR1 is KGHSH and CDR2 is LQKENI.

The chain is built from TRBV6-5 and TRBJ1-3; D gene uncertain. The germline V gene has CDR1 MNHEY and CDR2 SVGAGI. V lost 5 bases, J lost 0 bases, and 5 bases lay in between. The CDR3 spans 13 residues. The CDR3 spells CASSLGSGNTIYF. CDR3 in DNA: TGTGCCAGCAGTCTTGGCTCTGGAAACACCATATATTTT.

The rearrangement joins TRBV2 to TRBJ2-3, with TRBD1 matching over 7 bases. V lost 4 bases, J lost 0 bases, and 7 bases stayed unmatched. This CDR3 spans 16 amino acids. Germline V gene lookup returns CDR1 SNHLY and CDR2 FYNNEI. The CDR3 reads CASSGWTGSSTDTQYF. The DNA for the CDR3 is TGTGCCAGCAGTGGGTGGACAGGCTCGAGCACAGATACGCAGTATTTT.

CDR3 amino acids: CASSRTQGRVPEAFF. CDR3 DNA: TGCGCCAGCAGCCGCACACAGGGGCGCGTCCCCGAAGCTTTCTTT. This chain uses TRBV5-1 with TRBJ1-1, with TRBD1 identical over 7 bases. The CDR3 loop spans 15 amino acids. V shed 4 bases, J shed 8 bases, and the junction held 14 bases outside the gene matches. Germline CDR1 reads SGHRS; CDR2 reads YFSETQ.

The chain employs TRBV28 and TRBJ1-5; the match to TRBD1 covers 7 bases. The CDR3 has 14 amino acids. The V gene's germline CDR1 is MDHEN and CDR2 SYDVKM. J gave up 4 bases and V 6 bases, and 6 bases lay outside the gene matches. The CDR3 sequence is CASRSQGPNQPQHF. CDR3 DNA: TGTGCCAGCAGATCACAGGGGCCTAATCAGCCCCAGCATTTT.